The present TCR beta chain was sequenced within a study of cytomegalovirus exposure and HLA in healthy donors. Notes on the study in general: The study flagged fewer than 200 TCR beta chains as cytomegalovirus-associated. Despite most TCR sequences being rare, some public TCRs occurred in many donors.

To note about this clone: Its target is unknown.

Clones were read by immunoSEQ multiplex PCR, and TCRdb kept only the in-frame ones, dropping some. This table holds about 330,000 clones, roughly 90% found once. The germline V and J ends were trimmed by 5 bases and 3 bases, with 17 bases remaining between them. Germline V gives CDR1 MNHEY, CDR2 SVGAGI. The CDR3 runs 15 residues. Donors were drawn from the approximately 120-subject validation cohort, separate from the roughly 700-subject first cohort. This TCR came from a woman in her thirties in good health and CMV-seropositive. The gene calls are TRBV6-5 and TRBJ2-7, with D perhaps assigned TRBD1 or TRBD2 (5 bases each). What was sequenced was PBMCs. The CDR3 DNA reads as TGTGCCAGCAGTACCCCGGGACGCATAAACTACGAGCAGTACTTC. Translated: CASSTPGRINYEQYF.